Listed below are T cell receptor beta chains from one sample, sequenced in a study of blood T cell repertoires in COVID-19. Some clones are missing from TCRdb's copy, which holds only in-frame ones; the method was immunoSEQ multiplex PCR. The top ten hold 3% to 4.5% of the sample, which has roughly 220,000 clones, 70% to 90% seen once. The sample consisted of PBMCs or T cells enriched from blood (not recorded which). These receptors all stem from a woman aged 40-49 years with acute COVID-19. Both conserved end residues are part of each CDR3. Each record gives: J gene, D gene, clone size, V gene, CDR3 DNA, CDR3 protein. D genes are given only for firm matches. Not every row has a clone size; where given, it reads once, few, many or a size class.

J gene: TRBJ2-7; D gene: TRBD2; clone size: NA; V gene: TRBV10-2; CDR3 DNA: TGCGCCAGCAGTGTGAAAAGGACTAGCGGGAGCCAGTACTTC; CDR3 protein: CASSVKRTSGSQYF
J gene: TRBJ2-3; D gene: NA; clone size: NA; V gene: TRBV28; CDR3 DNA: TGTGCCAGCAGTCCCCCAACGACTAGCACAGATACGCAGTATTTT; CDR3 protein: CASSPPTTSTDTQYF
J gene: TRBJ2-7; D gene: NA; clone size: NA; V gene: TRBV7-8; CDR3 DNA: TGTGCCAGCAGCTTACGAGGGACTTCCATTTACGAGCAGTACTTC; CDR3 protein: CASSLRGTSIYEQYF
J gene: TRBJ1-2; D gene: TRBD1; clone size: few; V gene: TRBV19; CDR3 DNA: TGTGCCAGTAGGTTCACAGGGGGCTCCGGCTACACCTTC; CDR3 protein: CASRFTGGSGYTF
J gene: TRBJ1-6; D gene: NA; clone size: NA; V gene: TRBV9; CDR3 DNA: TGTGCCAGCAGCGTAGAAGCAAATTCACCCCTCCACTTT; CDR3 protein: CASSVEANSPLHF
J gene: TRBJ2-7; D gene: TRBD1; clone size: few; V gene: TRBV28; CDR3 DNA: TGTGCCAGCAGTTCCGCCGGGACAGGGATCCACGAGCAGTACTTC; CDR3 protein: CASSSAGTGIHEQYF
J gene: TRBJ2-6; D gene: NA; clone size: NA; V gene: TRBV11-2; CDR3 DNA: TGTGCCAGCAGCTTAGTTCTTTCTGGGGCCAACGTCCTGACTTTC; CDR3 protein: CASSLVLSGANVLTF
J gene: TRBJ2-1; D gene: TRBD2; clone size: few; V gene: TRBV10-3; CDR3 DNA: TGTGCCATCAGTAAAATGGGGGCGGGAGGGAATGAGCAGTTCTTC; CDR3 protein: CAISKMGAGGNEQFF
J gene: TRBJ1-5; D gene: NA; clone size: NA; V gene: TRBV27; CDR3 DNA: TGTGCCAGCAGAACACAGGGAAGACATCAGCCCCAGCATTTT; CDR3 protein: CASRTQGRHQPQHF
J gene: TRBJ1-3; D gene: TRBD1; clone size: NA; V gene: TRBV28; CDR3 DNA: TGTGCCAGCTTGCCGGGACAGCCAGGCACCATATATTTT; CDR3 protein: CASLPGQPGTIYF
J gene: TRBJ1-3; D gene: NA; clone size: NA; V gene: TRBV4-2; CDR3 DNA: TGTGCCAGCAGCCAAGCGGGGGGGTCAGGAAACACCATATATTTT; CDR3 protein: CASSQAGGSGNTIYF
J gene: TRBJ2-2; D gene: NA; clone size: once; V gene: TRBV28; CDR3 DNA: TGTGCCAGCAGTTTTGCCAGGCCTACCGGGGAGCTGTTTTTT; CDR3 protein: CASSFARPTGELFF
J gene: TRBJ2-7; D gene: TRBD1; clone size: NA; V gene: TRBV13; CDR3 DNA: TGTGCCAGCAGCAGATGGACAGGTTCCTACGAGCAGTACTTC; CDR3 protein: CASSRWTGSYEQYF
J gene: TRBJ1-5; D gene: TRBD1; clone size: NA; V gene: TRBV28; CDR3 DNA: TGTGCCAGCAGTTTCCCCAACAGGGGAGGTCAGCCCCAGCATTTT; CDR3 protein: CASSFPNRGGQPQHF
J gene: TRBJ2-3; D gene: TRBD2; clone size: once; V gene: TRBV6-2/TRBV6-3; CDR3 DNA: TGTGCCAGCAGTTACCGACTAGCGGGAGATGGGACAGATACGCAGTATTTT; CDR3 protein: CASSYRLAGDGTDTQYF
J gene: TRBJ2-3; D gene: NA; clone size: once; V gene: TRBV29-1; CDR3 DNA: TGCAGCACCTCAGGGTGGTATTTT; CDR3 protein: CSTSGWYF
J gene: TRBJ2-2; D gene: NA; clone size: NA; V gene: TRBV5-5; CDR3 DNA: TGTGCCAGCAGCTTGTACGGGGGAGGCTTTACCGGGGAGCTGTTTTTT; CDR3 protein: CASSLYGGGFTGELFF
J gene: TRBJ2-1; D gene: NA; clone size: NA; V gene: TRBV24-1; CDR3 DNA: TGTGCCACCAGCTCTTCCTACAATGAGCAGTTCTTC; CDR3 protein: CATSSSYNEQFF
J gene: TRBJ2-7; D gene: TRBD1; clone size: NA; V gene: TRBV6-5; CDR3 DNA: TGTGCCAGCAGTTACGATAAAGGCAGGGGGTACGAGCAGTACTTC; CDR3 protein: CASSYDKGRGYEQYF
J gene: TRBJ2-7; D gene: NA; clone size: once; V gene: TRBV4-1; CDR3 DNA: TGCGCCAGCAGCCAAGGTCCTAGCTCCTACGAGCAGTACTTC; CDR3 protein: CASSQGPSSYEQYF
J gene: TRBJ2-3; D gene: NA; clone size: NA; V gene: TRBV24-1; CDR3 DNA: TGTGCCACCGGGCGGGGTAGCACAGATACGCAGTATTTT; CDR3 protein: CATGRGSTDTQYF
J gene: TRBJ2-7; D gene: NA; clone size: NA; V gene: TRBV3-1/TRBV3-2; CDR3 DNA: TGTGCCAGCAGCGCGGGCCTCCATGGGGAGCAGTACTTC; CDR3 protein: CASSAGLHGEQYF
J gene: TRBJ2-1; D gene: TRBD2; clone size: NA; V gene: TRBV9; CDR3 DNA: TGTGCCAGCAGCAGTGGGACTAGCGGGAATTATAATGAGCAGTTCTTC; CDR3 protein: CASSSGTSGNYNEQFF
J gene: TRBJ2-1; D gene: TRBD2; clone size: NA; V gene: TRBV29-1; CDR3 DNA: TGCAGCGCCGAGACTACTGGGAGCGGGAGTTCAGAGTTCTTC; CDR3 protein: CSAETTGSGSSEFF
J gene: TRBJ2-1; D gene: NA; clone size: NA; V gene: TRBV9; CDR3 DNA: TGTGCCAGCAGCGGCAGGGCTGTGGAACAGTTCTTC; CDR3 protein: CASSGRAVEQFF
J gene: TRBJ1-5; D gene: NA; clone size: NA; V gene: TRBV15; CDR3 DNA: TGTGCCACCAGCAGAGCGGGTTTGGGTCAGCCCCAGCATTTT; CDR3 protein: CATSRAGLGQPQHF
J gene: TRBJ2-1; D gene: TRBD2; clone size: NA; V gene: TRBV20-1; CDR3 DNA: TGCAGTGCTAGTATAGCGGGAGGGCCCTCGTGGAATGAGCAGTTCTTC; CDR3 protein: CSASIAGGPSWNEQFF
J gene: TRBJ2-1; D gene: TRBD2; clone size: once; V gene: TRBV5-1; CDR3 DNA: TGCGCCAGCAGCTTACTAGCGGGCTTCAGCTCCTACAATGAGCAGTTCTTC; CDR3 protein: CASSLLAGFSSYNEQFF
J gene: TRBJ1-5; D gene: NA; clone size: NA; V gene: TRBV7-2; CDR3 DNA: TGTGCCAGCAGCCCCGGGATACTCAATCAGCCCCAGCATTTT; CDR3 protein: CASSPGILNQPQHF
J gene: TRBJ1-2; D gene: TRBD1; clone size: NA; V gene: TRBV18; CDR3 DNA: TGTGCCAGCTCCGAAGGACAGGGAGTGTATGGCTACACCTTC; CDR3 protein: CASSEGQGVYGYTF
J gene: TRBJ2-1; D gene: TRBD2; clone size: NA; V gene: TRBV6-1; CDR3 DNA: TGTGCCAGCAGTGAATATAGCGGGAGCTCCTACAATGAGCAGTTCTTC; CDR3 protein: CASSEYSGSSYNEQFF
J gene: TRBJ1-2; D gene: TRBD1; clone size: NA; V gene: TRBV18; CDR3 DNA: TGTGCCAGCTCACCCGCGGGACAGCCATATGGCTACACCTTC; CDR3 protein: CASSPAGQPYGYTF
J gene: TRBJ2-7; D gene: NA; clone size: NA; V gene: TRBV24-1; CDR3 DNA: TGTGCCACCAGTGAGCCCGGGACACATCCTTGGCAAGAGCAGTACTTC; CDR3 protein: CATSEPGTHPWQEQYF
J gene: TRBJ1-2; D gene: NA; clone size: NA; V gene: TRBV2; CDR3 DNA: TGTGCCAGCAGTGCGGACAGTTATAACTATGGCTACACCTTC; CDR3 protein: CASSADSYNYGYTF
J gene: TRBJ1-2; D gene: NA; clone size: NA; V gene: TRBV11-2; CDR3 DNA: TGTGCCAGCAGCTTAGATAGTACAGTCTATGGCTACACCTTC; CDR3 protein: CASSLDSTVYGYTF
J gene: TRBJ2-7; D gene: NA; clone size: NA; V gene: TRBV11-3; CDR3 DNA: TGTGCCAGCAGCTTGCTGGACACAGCCTACGAGCAGTACTTC; CDR3 protein: CASSLLDTAYEQYF
J gene: TRBJ2-6; D gene: NA; clone size: NA; V gene: TRBV19; CDR3 DNA: TGTGCCAGTGCTCCCCTACTCGACGGGTCTGGGGCCAACGTCCTGACTTTC; CDR3 protein: CASAPLLDGSGANVLTF
J gene: TRBJ2-1; D gene: TRBD2; clone size: few; V gene: TRBV7-9; CDR3 DNA: TGTGCCAGCAGCTTAATTAGCGGGAGCAATGAGCAGTTCTTC; CDR3 protein: CASSLISGSNEQFF
J gene: TRBJ2-7; D gene: TRBD1; clone size: NA; V gene: TRBV28; CDR3 DNA: TGTGCCAGCAGTTCCCCCACCGGGACAGGATTGTCCTACGAGCAGTACTTC; CDR3 protein: CASSSPTGTGLSYEQYF
J gene: TRBJ2-5; D gene: TRBD2; clone size: NA; V gene: TRBV3-1/TRBV3-2; CDR3 DNA: TGTGCCAGCAGCCAAGAAGGCGGCGGGGGGGCCCAGTACTTC; CDR3 protein: CASSQEGGGGAQYF
J gene: TRBJ2-3; D gene: TRBD2; clone size: NA; V gene: TRBV5-1; CDR3 DNA: TGCGCCAGCAGCATTGGGACTAGTACCACACTTGATACGCAGTATTTT; CDR3 protein: CASSIGTSTTLDTQYF
J gene: TRBJ1-5; D gene: TRBD1; clone size: NA; V gene: TRBV2; CDR3 DNA: TGTGCCAGCAGTGGACAGGGGTATCAGCCCCAGCATTTT; CDR3 protein: CASSGQGYQPQHF
J gene: TRBJ1-6; D gene: NA; clone size: NA; V gene: TRBV9; CDR3 DNA: TGTGCCAGCAGCGTCGGTAGTTCCGGGTCACCCCTCCACTTT; CDR3 protein: CASSVGSSGSPLHF
J gene: TRBJ1-2; D gene: NA; clone size: NA; V gene: TRBV7-6; CDR3 DNA: TGTGCCAGCAGCTTATCGGGTCAAGGCGTCTCTATTCATGGCTACACCTTC; CDR3 protein: CASSLSGQGVSIHGYTF
J gene: TRBJ2-1; D gene: TRBD2; clone size: NA; V gene: TRBV7-9; CDR3 DNA: TGTGCCAGCAGTCAAGGGACTAGCGGCTCCTACAATGAGCAGTTCTTC; CDR3 protein: CASSQGTSGSYNEQFF
J gene: TRBJ1-5; D gene: TRBD1; clone size: NA; V gene: TRBV6-5; CDR3 DNA: TGTGCCAGCAGGGGACAGAATCAGCCCCAGCATTTT; CDR3 protein: CASRGQNQPQHF
J gene: TRBJ2-5; D gene: TRBD1; clone size: NA; V gene: TRBV18; CDR3 DNA: TGTGCCAGCTCACCCGGACAGGGGTCGAGGGAGACCCAGTACTTC; CDR3 protein: CASSPGQGSRETQYF
J gene: TRBJ2-5; D gene: NA; clone size: NA; V gene: TRBV11-2; CDR3 DNA: TGTGCCAGCAGCTCGTCGGGAGTTGACACCCAGTACTTC; CDR3 protein: CASSSSGVDTQYF
J gene: TRBJ1-3; D gene: NA; clone size: few; V gene: TRBV6-5; CDR3 DNA: TGTGCCAGCAGGGCCGGGGGCACCATATATTTT; CDR3 protein: CASRAGGTIYF
J gene: TRBJ1-2; D gene: NA; clone size: NA; V gene: TRBV12-3/TRBV12-4; CDR3 DNA: TGTGCCAGCAGTTTGCAGGGCGGCTATGGCTGCACCTTC; CDR3 protein: CASSLQGGYGCTF
J gene: TRBJ2-1; D gene: TRBD2; clone size: NA; V gene: TRBV4-2; CDR3 DNA: TGTGCCAGCAGCTCGAGACTAGCGGTAGAAAGGTGGACCTACAATGAGCAGTTCTTC; CDR3 protein: CASSSRLAVERWTYNEQFF
J gene: TRBJ2-7; D gene: TRBD2; clone size: NA; V gene: TRBV10-3; CDR3 DNA: TGTGCCATCAGTTTTAAGCGGGAGAGCTCCTACGAGCAGTACTTC; CDR3 protein: CAISFKRESSYEQYF
J gene: TRBJ2-7; D gene: TRBD1; clone size: NA; V gene: TRBV5-1; CDR3 DNA: TGCGCCAGCAGCTCCGCAGGGGGTCCCTACGAGCAGTACTTC; CDR3 protein: CASSSAGGPYEQYF
J gene: TRBJ2-3; D gene: NA; clone size: NA; V gene: TRBV9; CDR3 DNA: TGTGCCAGCAGCGTACCCTCGGACGGGATAATGGATACGCAGTATTTT; CDR3 protein: CASSVPSDGIMDTQYF
J gene: TRBJ1-5; D gene: TRBD1; clone size: once; V gene: TRBV19; CDR3 DNA: TGTGCCAGCCAGGACAGGGTCGAGCCCCAGCATTTT; CDR3 protein: CASQDRVEPQHF
J gene: TRBJ2-7; D gene: NA; clone size: once; V gene: TRBV28; CDR3 DNA: TGTGCCAGCAGTAGAGAACAGGGTATCTGGAGCTCCTACGAGCAGTACTTC; CDR3 protein: CASSREQGIWSSYEQYF
J gene: TRBJ2-2; D gene: NA; clone size: NA; V gene: TRBV23-1; CDR3 DNA: TGCGCCAGCAGTCAGTCTCTCCGCAGGGGTTCAGCCCCGAACACCGGGGAGCTGTTTTTT; CDR3 protein: CASSQSLRRGSAPNTGELFF
J gene: TRBJ2-1; D gene: TRBD1; clone size: NA; V gene: TRBV7-2; CDR3 DNA: TGTGCCAGCAGCTTAGGGAGACAGGGTTTCGATGAGCAGTTCTTC; CDR3 protein: CASSLGRQGFDEQFF